This is a list of T cell receptor beta chains from one sample in a study of blood T cell repertoires in COVID-19. Sequencing was performed with immunoSEQ multiplex PCR; in TCRdb, only in-frame clones are kept and a portion is missing. Among more than 300,000 clones listed, 88% were seen once. The material sequenced was PBMCs or T cells enriched from blood (not recorded which). These TCRs come from a woman aged 18-30 years who had recovered from COVID-19. The CDR3 runs from the conserved cysteine through the conserved F or W. Each record gives: J gene, CDR3 length, clone size, D gene, V gene, CDR3 DNA, CDR3 protein. A D gene is named only where the DNA matches it firmly. Clone size, where shown, is once, few, many, or a class for clones that have expanded.

TRBJ1-5 17 few - TRBV19 TGTGCCAGTAGTACCCGGAGCGGGCAATATAGCAATCAGCCCCAGCATTTT CASSTRSGQYSNQPQHF
TRBJ2-2 15 - - TRBV6-5 TGTGCCAGCCAAGATTCTAATCTGTGGACCGGGGAGCTGTTTTTT CASQDSNLWTGELFF
TRBJ1-1 12 - - TRBV13 TGTGCCAGCAGCTTAGGGAGCTCTGAAGCTTTCTTT CASSLGSSEAFF
TRBJ1-5 15 - - TRBV7-6 TGTGCCAGCAGTTCGGTCGGAGACCGCAATCAGCCCCAGCATTTT CASSSVGDRNQPQHF
TRBJ1-2 15 - TRBD1 TRBV5-4 TGTGCCAGCAGCCCGCGGTGGACAGGGGGCGGTGGCTACACCTTC CASSPRWTGGGGYTF
TRBJ1-4 15 - TRBD1 TRBV7-9 TGTGCCAGCAGCTTTTGGACAGGGGGTCAAGAAAAACTGTTTTTT CASSFWTGGQEKLFF
TRBJ1-4 13 - TRBD1 TRBV29-1 TGCAGCGTGAGGACAGGGACTAATGAAAAACTGTTTTTT CSVRTGTNEKLFF
TRBJ1-2 16 - - TRBV10-3 TGTGCCATCAGTGATGTAGACTCCGGGGCTAACTATGGCTACACCTTC CAISDVDSGANYGYTF
TRBJ1-6 18 - TRBD1 TRBV5-5 TGTGCCAGCAGCTCCCCTACGACAGGGAGCTCCTATAATTCACCCCTCCACTTT CASSSPTTGSSYNSPLHF
TRBJ1-6 18 - - TRBV7-9 TGTGCCAGCAGCTTCATGAGGGACTTTATCAGCGTTAATTCACCCCTCCACTTT CASSFMRDFISVNSPLHF
TRBJ1-1 13 - - TRBV4-2 TGTGCCAGCAGCCAAGATCGGGGTACTGTGGCTTTCTTT CASSQDRGTVAFF
TRBJ2-2 17 - TRBD2 TRBV4-2 TGTGCCAGCAGCCAAGTCAGCGGGGGGGCCTTCGCCGGGGAGCTGTTTTTT CASSQVSGGAFAGELFF
TRBJ2-1 15 once - TRBV7-9 TGTGCCAGCAGCCTAAGGGACTCCCCCGCCCATGAGCAGTTCTTC CASSLRDSPAHEQFF
TRBJ2-3 12 - - TRBV10-2 TGCGCCAGCAGTCAGCCCACTAATACGCAGTATTTT CASSQPTNTQYF
TRBJ2-2 16 - - TRBV18 TGTGCCAGCTCACTCACAAACAGGGATATCACCGGGGAGCTGTTTTTT CASSLTNRDITGELFF
TRBJ1-3 18 - TRBD1 TRBV7-8 TGTGCCAGCAGCTTACAGATGGGACAGCCAGTCTCTGGAAACACCATATATTTT CASSLQMGQPVSGNTIYF
TRBJ1-1 16 - TRBD1 TRBV7-2 TGTGCCAGCAGCTTAGGACCGGGACAGCGGAACACTGAAGCTTTCTTT CASSLGPGQRNTEAFF
TRBJ2-7 12 many - TRBV7-9 TGTGCCAGCACCCTCTACCTCTACGAGCAGTACTTC CASTLYLYEQYF
TRBJ2-1 18 - TRBD2 TRBV18 TGTGCCAGCTCACCACAATCCGGGACTAGCGGGGCTAACAATGAGCAGTTCTTC CASSPQSGTSGANNEQFF
TRBJ1-4 14 - - TRBV5-1 TGCGCCAGCTCATCCGGGTTAGCGGATGAAAAACTGTTTTTT CASSSGLADEKLFF
TRBJ1-4 15 - - TRBV4-1 TGCGCCAGCAGCCAAGATCGAGGAGGGAATGAAAAACTGTTTTTT CASSQDRGGNEKLFF
TRBJ1-1 16 - TRBD1 TRBV3-1/TRBV3-2 TGTGCCAGCAGCCAAGGAGACAGGGGGAGGAACACTGAAGCTTTCTTT CASSQGDRGRNTEAFF
TRBJ1-3 15 few - TRBV6-2/TRBV6-3 TGTGCCAGCAGTTACTCGGAGCTCTCTGGAAACACCATATATTTT CASSYSELSGNTIYF
TRBJ1-2 13 - - TRBV14 TGTGCCAGCAGCCAGGGGGGATCCTATGGCTACACCTTC CASSQGGSYGYTF
TRBJ2-7 15 - - TRBV9 TGTGCCAGCAGCCCCCGAGACAAGGGGTCCTACGAGCAGTACTTC CASSPRDKGSYEQYF
TRBJ1-1 15 - - TRBV5-1 TGCGCCAGCAGCCCGGGGGTGGCAGGGCGAACTGAAGCTTTCTTT CASSPGVAGRTEAFF
TRBJ2-5 14 - TRBD2 TRBV9 TGTGCCAGCAGCCCGCTAGCGGGGAGCGAGACCCAGTACTTC CASSPLAGSETQYF
TRBJ2-1 16 - - TRBV7-9 TGTGCCAGCAGCATGGAAAGCGGGACATACTACAATGAGCAGTTCTTC CASSMESGTYYNEQFF
TRBJ1-2 15 - - TRBV23-1 TGCGCCAGCAGTCAATCGCGCGGATACCTCTATGGCTACACCTTC CASSQSRGYLYGYTF
TRBJ2-1 14 few - TRBV7-2 TGTGCCAGCACGCGTCAGGGTCTTGACAATGAGCAGTTCTTC CASTRQGLDNEQFF
TRBJ2-3 13 - - TRBV7-9 TGTGCCAGCAGCGCAGGCAGCACAGATACGCAGTATTTT CASSAGSTDTQYF
TRBJ1-1 13 - - TRBV14 TGTGCCAGCAGCAGGGGGATAGGGACTGAAGCTTTCTTT CASSRGIGTEAFF
TRBJ1-1 21 - TRBD1 TRBV5-1 TGCGCCAGCAGCTTGATCCTCCGGGACAGTAGGCGGCTTGATAGTGACACTGAAGCTTTCTTT CASSLILRDSRRLDSDTEAFF
TRBJ2-7 14 - - TRBV7-8 TGTGCCAGCAGCTTAGGGGGCTACGCATACGAGCAGTACTTC CASSLGGYAYEQYF
TRBJ1-1 14 - - TRBV6-6 TGTGCCAGCAGTTCCCGAGATATGAACACTGAAGCTTTCTTT CASSSRDMNTEAFF
TRBJ1-1 13 - - TRBV6-5 TGTGCCAGCAGCGAGGGAGGTAGGGCTGAAGCTTTCTTT CASSEGGRAEAFF
TRBJ2-5 15 once TRBD2 TRBV5-1 TGCGCCAGCAGCTTGGGACTAGCGGGGGAAGAGACCCAGTACTTC CASSLGLAGEETQYF
TRBJ2-7 14 once - TRBV3-1/TRBV3-2 TGTGCCAGCAGCCCTACAGGTCTTTCCGGCGAGCAGTACTTC CASSPTGLSGEQYF
TRBJ2-1 14 - - TRBV6-5 TGTGCCAGCAGTTCGGTTTGGGGGCCAAATGAGCAGTTCTTC CASSSVWGPNEQFF
TRBJ1-2 15 - - TRBV19 TGTGCCAGTAGTATAGGCGACAGAAGTATCCATGGCTACACCTTC CASSIGDRSIHGYTF
TRBJ2-3 16 - TRBD2 TRBV27 TGTGCCAGCAGTTCATCAGCGGGGGGGCCGAAAGATACGCAGTATTTT CASSSSAGGPKDTQYF
TRBJ1-2 13 - TRBD1 TRBV7-3 TGTGCCAGCAGCGAAGGGCAGGGGGCAGGCTACACCTTC CASSEGQGAGYTF
TRBJ1-5 15 - - TRBV5-3 TGTGCCAGAAGCTACAGGGTTTTTAGCAATCAGCCCCAGCATTTT CARSYRVFSNQPQHF
TRBJ2-5 14 - - TRBV11-3 TGTGCCAGCAGCCTACAGGGCTTCCAAGAGACCCAGTACTTC CASSLQGFQETQYF
TRBJ1-2 14 - - TRBV29-1 TGCAGCGTTGTTGGGCAAGAACCTGGCTATGGCTACACCTTC CSVVGQEPGYGYTF
TRBJ1-2 15 - - TRBV5-8 TGTGCCAGCAGCTTGGAGGGAGGCAGTTGGAATGGCTACACCTTC CASSLEGGSWNGYTF
TRBJ2-5 14 - TRBD2 TRBV9 TGTGCCAGCAGCTCCTGGGCGGGGGGGGAGACCCAGTACTTC CASSSWAGGETQYF
TRBJ2-7 15 - TRBD2 TRBV9 TGTGCCAGCAGCGTAGCGGGGGGGGCCGTCGACGAGCAGTACTTC CASSVAGGAVDEQYF
TRBJ1-2 13 - - TRBV18 TGTGCCAGCTCACCCTCCGACACGCGTGGCTACACCTTC CASSPSDTRGYTF
TRBJ1-5 15 once - TRBV5-1 TGCGCCAGCAGCTGGATGGGAGAGGGCAATCAGCCCCAGCATTTT CASSWMGEGNQPQHF
TRBJ1-1 13 - - TRBV29-1 TGCAGCGTTGAGGGCCAGATAACCACTGAAGCTTTCTTT CSVEGQITTEAFF
TRBJ2-7 14 - - TRBV9 TGTGCCAGCAGCGTAGGTGGGGGCGACTACGAGCAGTACTTC CASSVGGGDYEQYF
TRBJ2-7 16 few TRBD2 TRBV6-6 TGTGCCAGCACCCTAGCGGGGGGCGTTAGCTCCTACGAGCAGTACTTC CASTLAGGVSSYEQYF
TRBJ2-1 19 once TRBD2 TRBV7-2 TGTGCCAGCAGCTTAAGGGCGTTAGCGGGGGCCCTAACCTACAATGAGCAGTTCTTC CASSLRALAGALTYNEQFF
TRBJ1-2 15 - TRBD1 TRBV4-1 TGCGCCAGCAGCCAAACAGGGGGCGCAACCTATGGCTACACCTTC CASSQTGGATYGYTF
TRBJ2-7 13 - TRBD1 TRBV7-2 TGTGCCAGCAGCCCCTTACAGGGGCACGAGCAGTACTTC CASSPLQGHEQYF
TRBJ1-1 17 few TRBD1 TRBV7-2 TGTGCCAGCAGCACCGGGACAGGGACGGCCTTGGGTTCTGAAGCTTTCTTT CASSTGTGTALGSEAFF
TRBJ1-2 15 once TRBD1 TRBV19 TGTGCCAGTAGCCTGGGACAGGGGGCCTTCTATGGCTACACCTTC CASSLGQGAFYGYTF
TRBJ2-1 12 - - TRBV5-4 TGTGCCACCAACTACCCTCCAAATGAGCAGTTCTTC CATNYPPNEQFF
TRBJ2-1 16 - - TRBV7-9 TGTGCCAGCAGCTCCGCGGAGGAAACCGGGTCATTTGAGCAGTTCTTC CASSSAEETGSFEQFF